This TCR beta chain was retrieved from a study of shared clonotypes between healthy human individuals. Study in general: The donor pool was made up of a couple of women and a few men aged 18 to 49.

This CDR3 spans 19 amino acids. Per the germline V gene, CDR1 is SGHAT and CDR2 is FQNNGV. J was trimmed by 0 bases and V by 0 bases; bases with no gene match: 13. This was a deep-level run. Some 30,000 T cell genomes, or about 200 ng DNA, went into the sorted-subset replicate PCRs. Sequenced by immunoSEQ multiplex PCR; TCRdb stores in-frame clones only, minus some. This repertoire shows over a million clones, around 76% found once; its top ten account for approximately 1.3%. This sequence was found in a man between 18 and 29 years old in good health. The specimen sequenced was memory CD4+ T cells sorted from blood. Subset: CD45RA-negative fraction. The chain combines TRBV11-2 with TRBJ2-7; TRBD2 matches 8 bases. CDR3 coding DNA: TGTGCCAGCAGCTTAGAAGGATCCGGGCTAGCGGGCAGCTCCTACGAGCAGTACTTC. Protein: CASSLEGSGLAGSSYEQYF.